This paragraph covers one TCR beta chain sequence. Germline V gives CDR1 SGHNT, CDR2 YYREEE (reference sequence). V lost 1 base and J lost 1, with 8 bases in between. The CDR3 loop spans 15 amino acids. This sample was taken from a study of blood T cell repertoires in COVID-19. Assay used: immunoSEQ multiplex PCR; TCRdb lists only in-frame clones, some missing. The table records about 150,000 clones, 84% of them present only once. Sequenced input: peripheral blood. The chain uses TRBV5-4 and TRBJ2-2; weak D call: TRBD2 (5 bases). The sequence derives from a man younger than 35 with active or convalescent COVID-19. The CDR3 DNA reads as TGTGCCAGCAGCTTGTCTAGCCTGAACACCGGGGAGCTGTTTTTT. Protein product: CASSLSSLNTGELFF.